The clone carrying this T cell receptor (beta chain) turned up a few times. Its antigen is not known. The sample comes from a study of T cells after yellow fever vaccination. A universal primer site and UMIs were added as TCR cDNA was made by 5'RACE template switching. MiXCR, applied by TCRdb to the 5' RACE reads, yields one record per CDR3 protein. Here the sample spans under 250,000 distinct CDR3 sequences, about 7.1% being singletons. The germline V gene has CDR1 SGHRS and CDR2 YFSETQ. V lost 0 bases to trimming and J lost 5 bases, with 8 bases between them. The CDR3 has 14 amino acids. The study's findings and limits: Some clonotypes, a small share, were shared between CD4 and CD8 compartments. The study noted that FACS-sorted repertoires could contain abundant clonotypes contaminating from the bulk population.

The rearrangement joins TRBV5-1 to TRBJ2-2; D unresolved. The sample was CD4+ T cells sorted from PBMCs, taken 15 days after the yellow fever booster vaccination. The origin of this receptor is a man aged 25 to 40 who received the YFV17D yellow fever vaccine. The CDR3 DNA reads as TGCGCCAGCAGCTTGGAACTACTGACCGGGGAGCTGTTTTTT. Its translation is CASSLELLTGELFF.